This T cell receptor (beta chain) was recorded in a study of shared clonotypes between healthy human individuals. This CDR3 spans 15 amino acids. Germline-derived CDR1 and CDR2 are MNHEY and SMNVEV (reference sequence). V lost 3 bases and J lost 2, with 13 bases in between. The authors split each subset's genomic DNA evenly across several immunoSEQ plates. Sequencing used immunoSEQ multiplex PCR; TCRdb keeps in-frame clones, though not all of them. The sample contains hundreds of thousands of clones, about 74% of which appear only once. Material for sequencing was PBMCs. The chain recombines TRBV27 with TRBJ1-1; the D gene is possibly TRBD1 (5 bases). The source of this sequence is a woman aged 40-49 years in good health. Some clones in this sample may be carry-over from other donors' samples. For the CDR3, the DNA is TGTGCCAGCAGTTTCCAGGGACTGGGAAACACTGAAGCTTTCTTT. It codes for CASSFQGLGNTEAFF.